The 26 T cell receptor beta chains in this list originate from one sample, sequenced in a study of T cell repertoires in cytomegalovirus infection. The antigens for these receptors are not known. TCRdb processed the reads anew with MiXCR; each CDR3 protein has one entry. This sample yields tens of thousands of distinct CDR3 sequences, of which 20% to 25% are seen a single time; roughly 80% belongs to the top ten. Source material: PBMCs, sequenced either directly or after in vitro stimulation (not recorded which). The receptors shown here come from a human donor in good health (CMV status not recorded). Some clones in this sample may be carry-over from other donors' samples.

This clonotype was seen ten or more times. The V and J genes are TRBV7-2 and TRBJ2-3, with TRBD2 matching 12 bases. Germline V gene data show CDR1 as SGHTA and CDR2 as FQGNSA. The CDR3 is made up of 17 amino acids. The J segment lost 4 bases and the V segment lost 4 bases, leaving 9 bases of the junction unmatched. The DNA of the CDR3 is TGTGCCAGCAGCTCCCGACTAGCGGGAGATAGGTCAGATACGCAGTATTTT. It codes for CASSSRLAGDRSDTQYF.

J is TRBJ1-5 and V is TRBV6-2 or TRBV6-3, with 8 bases matching TRBD1. Germline CDR1 reads MNHEY; CDR2 reads SVGEGT. This CDR3 is 15 amino acids long. The junction had 8 bases not matched to a gene; V was cut back by 0 bases and J by 10 bases. The CDR3 DNA reads as TGTGCCAGCAGTTACTCGAATGGCAGGGGGCGACCCCAGCATTTT. It specifies CASSYSNGRGRPQHF.

At least ten counts were recorded for this clonotype. One end of the junction varies from germline; a read error may be responsible. The chain joins TRBV12-3 or TRBV12-4 to TRBJ2-5; 12 nucleotides line up with TRBD2. This CDR3 contains 14 residues. CDR3 coding DNA: TGTGCCAGCAGTCTAGCGGGAGGGCCAGAGACCCAGTACTTC. Protein sequence: CASSLAGGPETQYF.

J is TRBJ1-1 and V is TRBV6-8; D is unresolved. Germline V CDR1 and CDR2: MNHGY, SAAAGT. The CDR3 spans 16 residues. With 0 bases removed from V and 0 bases from J, the gap between germline ends came to 11 bases. CDR3 sequence (DNA): TGTGCCAGCAGTTACTCGACTGCGGGAATGAACACTGAAGCTTTCTTT. As protein: CASSYSTAGMNTEAFF.

The chain links TRBV28 to TRBJ1-5, with D unresolved. Trimming removed 6 bases at V and 7 bases at J, with 10 bases between. The CDR3 has 12 residues. CDR1 is MDHEN, CDR2 SYDVKM, per germline. In DNA, the CDR3 is TGTGCCAGCAGGTGGGGTGGACAGCCCCAGCATTTT. Protein sequence: CASRWGGQPQHF.

This clonotype was detected many times. The rearrangement links TRBV12-3 or TRBV12-4 to TRBJ1-1, with D maybe TRBD1 (5 bases). Deletions cut 2 bases from V and 4 bases from J, with 11 bases between. There are 14 residues in the CDR3. The CDR3 spells CASSLLGRGTEAFF. The CDR3 DNA follows: TGTGCCAGCAGTTTATTAGGGAGGGGCACTGAAGCTTTCTTT.

The rearrangement joins TRBV20-1 to TRBJ2-1, with 8 bases that match TRBD2. CDR3 length equals 17 residues. Germline CDR1 reads DFQATT; CDR2 reads SNEGSKA (reference sequence). V lost 0 bases and J lost 0; bases outside the gene matches: 7. CDR3 sequence reads: CSAREVVAGTSYNEQFF. For the CDR3, the DNA is TGCAGTGCTAGAGAGGTGGTAGCGGGGACCTCCTACAATGAGCAGTTCTTC.

In this sample, this clonotype turned up a few times. The chain is built from TRBV27 and TRBJ2-7; TRBD2 matches 7 bases. V trimming: 5 bases; J trimming: 0 bases; junction bases outside the gene matches: 10. The CDR3 length is 16 residues. Germline V gene lookup returns CDR1 MNHEY and CDR2 SMNVEV (reference sequence). CDR3 nucleotides: TGTGCCAGCAGTCCCGTGGCGGGAGCAAGCTCCTACGAGCAGTACTTC. Its protein is CASSPVAGASSYEQYF.

This chain joins TRBV7-9 and TRBJ2-3, with 8 bases identical to TRBD2. The CDR3 contains 16 residues. Germline-derived CDR1 and CDR2 are SEHNR and FQNEAQ (reference sequence). Trimming cost V 5 bases and J 0 bases; bases outside gene matches: 7. The CDR3 DNA is TGTGCCAGCAGCGAGCAGGTAGCGGGAAGCACAGATACGCAGTATTTT. This encodes CASSEQVAGSTDTQYF.

V gene TRBV4-3 combines with J gene TRBJ2-3, with no clear D. CDR1 is LGHNA and CDR2 is YSLEER in the germline V gene. Trimming removed 1 base at V and 2 bases at J, with 10 bases between. The CDR3 spans 15 residues. This chain's CDR3 is CASSQGHGPTDTQYF. CDR3 in DNA: TGCGCCAGCAGCCAAGGGCACGGCCCCACAGATACGCAGTATTTT.

Many counts were recorded for this clonotype. This chain links TRBV19 with TRBJ2-7; no definite D call. Germline V CDR1 and CDR2: LNHDA, SQIVND (reference sequence). This CDR3 region has 12 residues. Trimming left V 1 base short and J 1 base short, with 2 bases between. In DNA form, the CDR3 reads TGTGCCAGTAGTATAGGATCCTACGAGCAGTACTTC. It codes for CASSIGSYEQYF.

This clonotype occurred a few times. The V call is TRBV12-3 or TRBV12-4, the J call TRBJ2-2; tentatively, D is TRBD1 (6 bases). The CDR3 covers 12 residues. Trimming cost V 6 bases and J 8 bases, with 10 bases left between them. For the CDR3, the DNA is TGTGCCAGCAGGAACAGGGTTGGGGAGCTGTTTTTT. Protein sequence: CASRNRVGELFF.

The chain joins TRBV6-5 to TRBJ2-5; the D is unclear. CDR3 length: 13 residues. Trimming pared 3 bases from V and 1 base from J, leaving 6 bases between. Germline V CDR1 and CDR2: MNHEY, SVGAGI. Here the CDR3 reads CASSYGFQETQYF. The DNA of the CDR3 is TGTGCCAGCAGTTATGGGTTCCAAGAGACCCAGTACTTC.

There are many counts of this clonotype. V usage is TRBV7-9 and J usage is TRBJ2-1; TRBD2 aligns across 8 bases. The germline gives CDR1 SEHNR, CDR2 FQNEAQ (reference sequence). The CDR3 runs 14 residues. The V gene end was trimmed by 5 bases and the J gene end by 7 bases; junction bases not matched to a gene: 7. The CDR3 loop reads CASSESGTSNEQFF. The CDR3 bases are TGTGCCAGCAGCGAATCCGGGACTAGTAATGAGCAGTTCTTC.

V and J are TRBV19 and TRBJ1-1, with D uncertain. Trimming pared 6 bases from V and 6 bases from J, leaving 17 bases between. Per the germline V gene, CDR1 is LNHDA and CDR2 is SQIVND (reference sequence). The CDR3 has 14 amino acids. The CDR3 sequence: CASRPGPTSPEAFF. The CDR3 DNA is TGTGCCAGTAGACCCGGACCTACCAGTCCTGAAGCTTTCTTT.

V and J are TRBV29-1 and TRBJ2-2; D may be TRBD2 (5 bases). Germline V lookup: CDR1 SQVTM, CDR2 ANQGSEA. The CDR3 runs 13 residues. V lost 6 bases, J lost 6 bases, and 14 bases lay in between. CDR3 sequence (DNA): TGCAGCGTAGCAATACTAGTACCCGGGGAGCTGTTTTTT. Protein: CSVAILVPGELFF.

This rearrangement joins TRBV7-2 to TRBJ2-7, with 7 bases aligning to TRBD2. CDR1 is SGHTA and CDR2 is FQGNSA in the germline V gene. The junction had 6 bases not matched to a gene; V was cut back by 1 base and J by 3 bases. The length of the CDR3 is 15 residues. The CDR3 DNA follows: TGTGCCAGCAGCTTAGATCAGGCGGGGGTCTACGAGCAGTACGTC. It specifies CASSLDQAGVYEQYV.

There are a few counts of this clonotype. The rearrangement joins TRBV7-2 to TRBJ1-2, with 7 bases that match TRBD1. CDR3 length: 15 amino acids. Germline-derived CDR1 and CDR2 are SGHTA and FQGNSA. J was trimmed by 0 bases and V by 4 bases; bases with no gene match: 5. CDR3 amino acids: CASSSSQGTNYGYTF. The CDR3 coding sequence is TGTGCCAGCAGCTCTTCACAGGGGACTAACTATGGCTACACCTTC.

The chain employs TRBV27 and TRBJ1-1; D is perhaps TRBD1 (5 bases). Germline loops: CDR1 MNHEY, CDR2 SMNVEV (reference sequence). This CDR3 has 14 residues. V was trimmed by 2 bases and J by 4 bases, leaving 11 bases between them. The CDR3 region has the DNA TGTGCCAGCAGTTTACTCAGGGCGAGCACTGAAGCTTTCTTT. Its protein is CASSLLRASTEAFF.

The chain has TRBV6-6 and TRBJ2-3; TRBD2 matches 8 bases. The CDR3 is 18 residues long. Looked up from germline, CDR1 is MNHNY and CDR2 is SVGAGI (reference sequence). J was trimmed by 0 bases and V by 4 bases; bases with no gene match: 12. CDR3 sequence (DNA): TGTGCCAGCAGTTCCCGAGTAGCGGGACTCCAAAGCACAGATACGCAGTATTTT. Translating gives CASSSRVAGLQSTDTQYF.

This clonotype was seen a single time. The J gene is TRBJ2-1, the V gene TRBV20-1; the match to TRBD2 covers 12 bases. V shed 5 bases and J 10 bases; nucleotides not matched to a gene: 9. From germline, CDR1 is DFQATT and CDR2 SNEGSKA (reference sequence). This CDR3 has 14 amino acids. The CDR3 sequence is CSAWTSGMLGEQFF. DNA for the CDR3: TGCAGTGCTTGGACTAGCGGGATGCTAGGAGAGCAGTTCTTC.

This clonotype was counted at least ten times. The V and J genes are TRBV7-9 and TRBJ1-1, with a tentative D call TRBD1 (5 bases). The V end lost 1 base, the J end lost 6 bases, and 12 bases lay between the germline ends. The CDR3 has 14 amino acids. CDR1 SEHNR and CDR2 FQNEAQ come from the germline V gene (reference sequence). CDR3 bases: TGTGCCAGCAGCTTAGTTCAGGGTGTTCCTGAAGCTTTCTTT. The encoded protein is CASSLVQGVPEAFF.

The chain has TRBV5-1 and TRBJ1-2, with D possibly matching TRBD1 (5 bases). CDR1 and CDR2 from the germline V gene are SGHRS and YFSETQ. Trimming cost V 3 bases and J 0 bases, with 12 bases left between them. This CDR3 region has 15 residues. CDR3: CASSWSGDSNYGYTF. CDR3 nucleotides: TGCGCCAGCAGCTGGTCGGGGGACTCTAACTATGGCTACACCTTC.

J is TRBJ2-1 and V is TRBV15, with 9 bases lining up with TRBD2. This CDR3 region has 16 residues. Germline V lookup: CDR1 LNHNV, CDR2 YYDKDF (reference sequence). Unmatched junction bases numbered 6, after V lost 0 bases and J lost 6 bases. Here the CDR3 DNA reads TGTGCCACCAGCAGAGATATTGCGACTAGCGGCAATGAGCAGTTCTTC. It yields the protein CATSRDIATSGNEQFF.

This clonotype showed up many times. The rearrangement joins TRBV12-5 to TRBJ2-4; a possible D gene is TRBD2 (6 bases). V lost 5 bases, J lost 6 bases, and 14 bases lay in between. CDR3 length: 14 residues. CDR1 is LGHNT and CDR2 is FRNRAP in the germline V gene. The CDR3 loop is CASGPGEGTNIQYF. The CDR3 DNA reads as TGTGCTAGTGGTCCGGGAGAGGGAACAAACATTCAGTACTTC.

Ten or more counts support this clonotype. The chain couples TRBV28 to TRBJ2-3; 11 nucleotides agree with TRBD2. The germline CDR1 and CDR2 sequences are MDHEN and SYDVKM. The J segment lost 3 bases and the V segment lost 5 bases, leaving 4 bases of the junction unmatched. The CDR3 runs to 15 residues. The CDR3 sequence: CASSAGTSGTDTQYF. The CDR3 nucleotides read TGTGCCAGCAGTGCCGGGACTAGCGGAACAGATACGCAGTATTTT.